Listed here is a single T cell receptor (beta chain). This specimen belongs to a study of blood T cell repertoires in COVID-19. Study context: Material from acute and convalescent COVID-19 was sourced from the United States, Italy and Spain.

In the original processing: By means of reference gene primer amplification, nucleated cell counts were estimated. Assay used: immunoSEQ multiplex PCR; TCRdb lists only in-frame clones, some missing. That table gives V, J and clone size, and the DNA gave D and trimming. The sample comprises about 210,000 clones, about four fifths of which are singletons, and less than 3.5% rests with the top ten. CDR1 and CDR2 (germline): SGHTA, FQGNSA. V shed 4 bases and J 5 bases; nucleotides not matched to a gene: 6. The CDR3 totals 16 residues. The sequence was obtained from a man aged 50-59 years with active or convalescent COVID-19. The sequencing sample was made of peripheral blood. This chain connects TRBV7-2 to TRBJ2-1; 12 bases are a match to TRBD2. The CDR3, as DNA: TGTGCCAGCAGCTCCCGGACTAGCGGGGCCCACAATGAGCAGTTCTTC. Encoded protein: CASSSRTSGAHNEQFF.